This T cell receptor beta chain derives from a study of beta chain features in type 1 diabetes. Findings and limits, study-wide: All four CD4+ subsets from Type 1 diabetes patients carried moderately but significantly shorter TCRB CDR3s. At VDJ recombination sites, type 1 diabetes patients had fewer insertions and more deleted nucleotides.

The authors reverse transcribed all of the isolated RNA, so sequencing captured expressed TCRB transcripts. Produced via immunoSEQ multiplex PCR; TCRdb's table is partial and in-frame only. The sample comprises about 340,000 clones, about a tenth of which are singletons, and roughly 1% rests with the top ten. All sorted populations exceeded 95% purity. Notes on this clone: The antigen is undetermined. Other nucleotide sequences from this sample produce the same CDR3.

Per the germline V gene, CDR1 is SGHAT and CDR2 is FQNNGV. J gave up 4 bases and V 2 bases, and 1 base lay outside the gene matches. The CDR3 is 13 residues long. The sequencing input was central memory CD4+ T cells from blood. The receptor was isolated from a man aged 25-40 years with type 1 diabetes. The V and J genes are TRBV11-2 and TRBJ2-7; 8 bases are a match to TRBD2. CDR3 loop: CASSLPGGYEQYF. CDR3 nucleotides: TGTGCCAGCAGCTTACCGGGGGGGTACGAGCAGTACTTC.